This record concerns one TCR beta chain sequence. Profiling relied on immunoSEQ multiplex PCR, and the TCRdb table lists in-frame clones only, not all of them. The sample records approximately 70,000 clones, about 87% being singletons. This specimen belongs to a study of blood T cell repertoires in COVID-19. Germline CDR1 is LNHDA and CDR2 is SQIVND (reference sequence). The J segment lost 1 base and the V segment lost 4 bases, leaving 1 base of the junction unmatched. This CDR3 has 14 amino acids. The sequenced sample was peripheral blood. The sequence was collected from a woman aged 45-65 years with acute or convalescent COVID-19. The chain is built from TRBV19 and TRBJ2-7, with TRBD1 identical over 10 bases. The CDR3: CASSRDRGSYEQYF. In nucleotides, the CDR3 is TGTGCCAGTAGTAGGGACAGGGGTTCCTACGAGCAGTACTTC.